The present TCR beta chain was sequenced within a study of metastatic and nonmetastatic thyroid tumors. All patients were treatment-naive before thyroid surgery. With respect to this clone: Mismatch with germline at one junction end may stem from a read error.

CDR3 length: 11 amino acids. TCRdb re-analyzed the PCR reads through MiXCR. The data hold roughly 12,000 clones, with roughly 21% observed a single time. Sequencing was performed on adjacent normal tissue. This chain joins TRBV12-3 or TRBV12-4 and TRBJ2-7, with 7 bases aligning to TRBD1. The origin of this receptor is a female donor with papillary thyroid cancer or a benign thyroid nodule (not recorded which). Some clones in this sample may be carry-over from other donors' samples. The CDR3 region has the DNA TGTGCCAGCAGCGTATCCGGGACAGTGGACTTC. Its protein is CASSVSGTVDF.